These 27 T cell receptor beta chains share one sample of origin, sequenced in a study of T-cell reconstitution after alpha-beta-depleted transplantation in children. Unique molecular identifiers were used to barcode this TCRbeta library. TCRdb re-derived calls from the PCR reads in MiXCR, one entry per CDR3 protein. The sample consists of about 230,000 distinct CDR3 sequences, roughly 9% of them appearing once. The sample was PBMCs from the stem cell graft donor, taken from the stem cell graft. Receptors originate from a human donor who donated a stem cell graft to a child with acute lymphoblastic leukemia.

The chain recombines TRBV20-1 with TRBJ2-7; no reliable D call. V lost 5 bases, J lost 4 bases, and 18 bases lay in between. Germline CDR1 is DFQATT and CDR2 is SNEGSKA (reference sequence). The CDR3 consists of 14 residues. CDR3 in DNA: TGCAGTGCTCCAGCTCGGTTACAGACTTACGAGCAGTACTTC. It codes for CSAPARLQTYEQYF.

In this sample, this clonotype turned up a few times. J is TRBJ1-1 and V is TRBV12-3 or TRBV12-4, with unresolved D. Between the trimmed V and J ends, which lost 4 bases and 0 bases, there was a span of 6 bases. The CDR3 is 13 residues long. The CDR3 DNA follows: TGTGCCAGCAGTTCTAACCTGAACACTGAAGCTTTCTTT. Protein sequence: CASSSNLNTEAFF.

This clonotype was seen a handful of times. The rearrangement uses TRBV18 and TRBJ1-3; 9 bases line up with TRBD1. The CDR3 is 17 amino acids. With 2 bases clipped from V and 1 base from J, the junction kept 6 bases outside the gene matches. The germline V gene encodes CDR1 KGHSH and CDR2 LQKENI. In DNA, the CDR3 is TGTGCCAGCTCACCAAACGGACAGGGGACTTCTGGAAACACCATATATTTT. Encoded protein: CASSPNGQGTSGNTIYF.

This clonotype was found many times. The DNA of the CDR3 is TGTGCCAGCAGCTCAACGACAGGGGTCCACGGCTACACCTTC. It is translated as CASSSTTGVHGYTF. J is TRBJ1-2 and V is TRBV7-9; TRBD1 matches 8 bases. The CDR3 is 14 amino acids. The V gene's germline CDR1 is SEHNR and CDR2 FQNEAQ (reference sequence). V dropped 4 bases and J dropped 8; count of bases not matched to a gene: 9.

This clonotype came up a few times. V is TRBV4-1 and J is TRBJ1-2, with D uncertain. The germline V and J ends were trimmed by 0 bases and 7 bases, with 6 bases remaining between them. Germline CDR1 and CDR2: MGHRA and YSYEKL. CDR3 length: 12 amino acids. CDR3 region: CASSQDGSGYTF. For the CDR3, the DNA is TGCGCCAGCAGCCAAGACGGGAGTGGCTACACCTTC.

This clonotype was counted only a few times. This chain joins TRBV2 and TRBJ2-3, with 8 bases lining up with TRBD1. The CDR3 has 15 amino acids. V trimming: 4 bases; J trimming: 0 bases; junction bases outside the gene matches: 3. CDR1 and CDR2 (germline): SNHLY, FYNNEI. CDR3 amino acids: CASSVGQGSTDTQYF. The CDR3 DNA sequence: TGTGCCAGCAGTGTCGGACAGGGCAGCACAGATACGCAGTATTTT.

The table lists this clonotype with many counts. This chain joins TRBV4-3 and TRBJ1-2; D gene uncertain. The CDR3 length is 15 residues. V lost 0 bases and J 4 bases, leaving 12 bases between the germline ends. Germline V gene lookup returns CDR1 LGHNA and CDR2 YSLEER. CDR3 protein: CASSQDGQASYGYTF. The CDR3 DNA is TGCGCCAGCAGCCAAGATGGCCAGGCCTCCTATGGCTACACCTTC.

This clonotype was picked up many times. CDR3 residues: CSASTGVAKNIQYF. CDR3 sequence (DNA): TGCAGTGCCTCGACAGGGGTAGCCAAAAACATTCAGTACTTC. The chain carries TRBV20-1 and TRBJ2-4, with 8 positions matching TRBD1. With V trimmed by 6 bases and J by 0 bases, 4 bases remained unmatched. The CDR3 consists of 14 residues. Germline CDR1 reads DFQATT; CDR2 reads SNEGSKA (reference sequence).

The gene calls are TRBV7-9 and TRBJ1-4; unclear D gene. The CDR3 is 13 residues long. With 1 base removed from V and 7 bases from J, the gap between germline ends came to 7 bases. Germline V gene data show CDR1 as SEHNR and CDR2 as FQNEAQ (reference sequence). CDR3 sequence reads: CASSLDGSEKLFF. The CDR3 nucleotides read TGTGCCAGCAGCTTAGATGGCAGTGAAAAACTGTTTTTT.

J is TRBJ1-1 and V is TRBV7-8, with 7 positions matching TRBD1. The trim removed 1 base at V and 4 bases at J, leaving 3 bases unmatched. The CDR3 runs to 14 residues. CDR1 is SGHVS, CDR2 FQNEAQ, per germline. Here the CDR3 reads CASSLEGQTTEAFF. The CDR3, as DNA: TGTGCCAGCAGCTTAGAGGGACAGACCACTGAAGCTTTCTTT. The full variable domain, with the rest looked up from reference TRBV7-8 and TRBJ1-1, is GAGVSQSPRYKVAKRGQDVALRCDPISGHVSLFWYQQALGQGPEFLTYFQNEAQLDKSGLPSDRFFAERPEGSVSTLKIQRTQQEDSAVYLCASSLEGQTTEAFFGQGTRLTVV.

V gene TRBV4-3 combines with J gene TRBJ1-1; 8 bases are a match to TRBD1. The CDR3 spans 14 residues. Trimming at V came to 0 bases and at J to 4 bases, leaving 1 base not matched to a gene. Germline lookup yields CDR1 LGHNA and CDR2 YSLEER. In DNA, the CDR3 is TGCGCCAGCAGCCAAGATACAGGGGGCACTGAAGCTTTCTTT. It specifies CASSQDTGGTEAFF.

This clonotype was seen many times. This chain uses TRBV5-1 with TRBJ1-1, with a tentative D call TRBD1 (6 bases). The CDR3 length is 15 residues. V lost 0 bases, J lost 0 bases, and 9 bases lay in between. CDR1 and CDR2 from the germline V gene are SGHRS and YFSETQ. In DNA form, the CDR3 reads TGCGCCAGCAGCTTGGTAGGGGGAATGAACACTGAAGCTTTCTTT. Protein product: CASSLVGGMNTEAFF. Based on the CDR3 plus reference TRBV5-1 and TRBJ1-1, the full variable domain is KAGVTQTPRYLIKTRGQQVTLSCSPISGHRSVSWYQQTPGQGLQFLFEYFSETQRNKGNFPGRFSGRQFSNSRSEMNVSTLELGDSALYLCASSLVGGMNTEAFFGQGTRLTVV.

This clonotype was detected ten times or more. The rearrangement joins TRBV5-1 to TRBJ2-3, with D possibly being TRBD1 or TRBD2 (6 bases each). Trimming took off 4 bases at V and 3 bases at J, with 15 bases between the two ends. CDR3 length: 15 residues. CDR1 is SGHRS, CDR2 YFSETQ, per germline. The CDR3 nucleotides are TGCGCCAGCAGCGATGCCGGGGGCCTAACAGATACGCAGTATTTT. Protein sequence: CASSDAGGLTDTQYF.

This clonotype showed up just a few times. V usage is TRBV12-3 or TRBV12-4 and J usage is TRBJ1-1, with D hard to call. CDR3 length: 14 residues. V lost 3 bases and J lost 2, with 10 bases in between. CDR3 residues: CASSFNRFNTEAFF. DNA of the CDR3: TGTGCCAGCAGTTTTAATCGCTTCAACACTGAAGCTTTCTTT.

This clonotype was found many times. The V and J genes are TRBV24-1 and TRBJ2-5; D uncertain. V was shortened by 0 bases and J by 1 base, with 8 bases between the two germline ends. Germline assignment: CDR1 KGHDR and CDR2 SFDVKD. The CDR3 extends over 15 amino acids. The CDR3, as DNA: TGTGCCACCAGTGATTTGCAGAATTCCCAAGAGACCCAGTACTTC. Its translation: CATSDLQNSQETQYF.

In this sample, this clonotype turned up a few times. V is TRBV3-1 and J is TRBJ1-1, with 12 bases fitting TRBD1. In germline, CDR1 is LGHDT, CDR2 YNNKEL (reference sequence). The CDR3 consists of 14 residues. The V segment lost 5 bases and the J segment 11 bases; nucleotides outside the gene matches: 9. CDR3 DNA: TGTGCCAGCAGCTTCCGGGACAGGGGGCCATACGCTTTCTTT. Protein product: CASSFRDRGPYAFF.

This clonotype was recorded only once. This chain connects TRBV5-5 to TRBJ2-3, with D possibly being TRBD2 (6 bases). This CDR3 has 17 residues. V was clipped by 4 bases and J by 2 bases, with 20 bases between them. Germline lookup yields CDR1 SGHKS and CDR2 YYEKEE (reference sequence). For the CDR3, the DNA is TGTGCCAGCAGCCCCCCACTAGCCAATCCCGTCACAGATACGCAGTATTTT. Translation: CASSPPLANPVTDTQYF.

The table lists this clonotype with a few counts. V is TRBV11-2 and J is TRBJ1-2; 7 bases are shared with TRBD1. With 5 bases clipped from V and 1 base from J, the junction kept 13 bases outside the gene matches. Germline CDR1 and CDR2: SGHAT and FQNNGV. The CDR3 extends over 17 amino acids. The CDR3 sequence is CASSQINRDRSNYGYTF. The CDR3 bases are TGTGCCAGCAGCCAAATAAACCGGGACAGAAGTAACTATGGCTACACCTTC. The variable domain in full, with the rest retrieved from reference TRBV11-2 and TRBJ1-2, is EAGVAQSPRYKIIEKRQSVAFWCNPISGHATLYWYQQILGQGPKLLIQFQNNGVVDDSQLPKDRFSAERLKGVDSTLKIQPAKLEDSAVYLCASSQINRDRSNYGYTFGSGTRLTVV.

This clonotype was observed a few times. This sequence joins TRBV7-9 and TRBJ2-2, with D unclear. Trimming left V 4 bases short and J 1 base short, with 4 bases between. Germline assignment: CDR1 SEHNR and CDR2 FQNEAQ (reference sequence). This CDR3 region has 13 residues. The CDR3: CASSYGNTGELFF. The CDR3 coding sequence is TGTGCCAGCAGCTACGGGAACACCGGGGAGCTGTTTTTT.

The J gene is TRBJ1-5, the V gene TRBV4-1, with TRBD1 as a possible D gene (5 bases). This CDR3 region has 17 residues. Germline CDR1 MGHRA, CDR2 YSYEKL. V lost 0 bases and J lost 0, with 12 bases in between. The CDR3 DNA is TGCGCCAGCAGCCAAGAAAAGGACACCTATAGCAATCAGCCCCAGCATTTT. Protein product: CASSQEKDTYSNQPQHF.

This clonotype was detected only a few times. V usage is TRBV20-1 and J usage is TRBJ1-2, with D unclear. The CDR3 extends over 13 amino acids. CDR1 and CDR2 from the germline V gene are DFQATT and SNEGSKA (reference sequence). With 4 bases removed from V and 2 bases from J, the gap between germline ends came to 11 bases. CDR3 amino acids: CSATPGRNYGYTF. The CDR3 nucleotides read TGCAGTGCTACTCCCGGACGCAACTATGGCTACACCTTC.

This clonotype has at least ten counts. The rearrangement links TRBV20-1 to TRBJ2-7, with D perhaps being TRBD1 or TRBD2 (5 bases each). The CDR3 is 11 amino acids. V was trimmed by 6 bases and J by 6 bases, leaving 12 bases between them. In germline, CDR1 is DFQATT, CDR2 SNEGSKA (reference sequence). The CDR3 spells CSAGAATEQYF. CDR3 sequence (DNA): TGCAGTGCCGGGGCGGCAACCGAGCAGTACTTC.

The CDR3 sequence: CASSLEASGGVGEQFF. CDR3 sequence (DNA): TGTGCCAGCAGTTTAGAGGCTAGCGGGGGGGTAGGTGAGCAGTTCTTC. This chain connects TRBV12-3 or TRBV12-4 to TRBJ2-1; TRBD2 matches 12 bases. The CDR3 extends over 16 amino acids. The V and J ends lost 1 base and 9 bases, in that order; junction bases with no gene match: 7.

There are many counts of this clonotype. This chain connects TRBV7-2 to TRBJ2-5, with no clear D. Trimming took 10 bases from V and 0 from J, leaving 9 bases between them. Per germline, CDR1 SGHTA and CDR2 FQGNSA. CDR3 length: 12 residues. In DNA, the CDR3 is TGTGCCACCCGGGCTAACCAAGAGACCCAGTACTTC. It yields the protein CATRANQETQYF. The whole variable domain, remainder taken from reference TRBV7-2 and TRBJ2-5, is GAGVSQSPSNKVTEKGKDVELRCDPISGHTALYWYRQSLGQGLEFLIYFQGNSAPDKSGLPSDRFSAERTGGSVSTLTIQRTQQEDSAVYLCATRANQETQYFGPGTRLLVL.

This rearrangement joins TRBV12-3 or TRBV12-4 to TRBJ1-1; D is ambiguous. V shed 7 bases and J shed 6 bases, with 9 bases lying between them. The CDR3 consists of 11 residues. Here the CDR3 reads CASTRRPEAFF. Here the CDR3 DNA reads TGTGCCAGCACCCGAAGACCTGAAGCTTTCTTT.

This clonotype was observed many times. V usage is TRBV24-1 and J usage is TRBJ2-5; tentatively, D is TRBD1 or TRBD2 (5 bases each). Germline V gene lookup returns CDR1 KGHDR and CDR2 SFDVKD. This CDR3 region has 17 residues. Trimming removed 5 bases from V and 1 base from J, with 19 bases in between. This CDR3 is CATSAYPGTEPQETQYF. The CDR3 DNA reads as TGTGCCACCAGTGCCTACCCCGGGACGGAACCCCAAGAGACCCAGTACTTC.

The table lists this clonotype with many counts. This rearrangement joins TRBV20-1 to TRBJ1-3, with D uncertain. The CDR3 totals 13 residues. Trimming cost V 3 bases and J 4 bases, with 10 bases left between them. The germline CDR1 and CDR2 sequences are DFQATT and SNEGSKA (reference sequence). The CDR3 bases are TGCAGTGCTAGCCATGCCCCGGGAAACACCATATATTTT. It yields the protein CSASHAPGNTIYF.